The rows below give T cell receptor beta chains drawn from one sample of a study of blood T cell repertoires in COVID-19. The method was immunoSEQ multiplex PCR; TCRdb's version includes in-frame clones alone and lacks a portion of them. The table lists a few hundred thousand clones, 85% of them singletons. Input material: PBMCs or T cells enriched from blood (not recorded which). These TCRs come from a woman between 50 and 59 years old who had been exposed to COVID-19. Both conserved end residues are part of each CDR3.

TRBJ2-3 | TRBV5-6 | CASSLVSGGRTDTQYF
TRBJ1-2 | TRBV10-2 | CASSEAGDNYGYTF
TRBJ1-4 | TRBV19 | CASSINGRVNEKLFF
TRBJ1-6 | TRBV18 | CASSPWSWNSPLHF
TRBJ1-2 | TRBV5-1 | CASSLPGQELSYTF
TRBJ2-7 | TRBV7-7 | CASSSDRRGEQYF
TRBJ1-3 | TRBV7-9 | CASGGPGSNGNTIYF
TRBJ2-1 | TRBV7-8 | CASRAEEGGNEQFF
TRBJ1-2 | TRBV25-1 | CASSRDREDIYGYTF
TRBJ1-5 | TRBV19 | CASSPSTGGSNQPQHF